This is a list of T cell receptor beta chains from one sample in a study of cytomegalovirus exposure and HLA in healthy donors. Profiling relied on immunoSEQ multiplex PCR, and the TCRdb table lists in-frame clones only, not all of them. Of 200,000 to 250,000 clones in the sample, approximately 78% were seen once. Input material: PBMCs. The receptors originated from a woman in her forties in good health and CMV-seronegative. Each CDR3 is given with its conserved first and last residue. D genes are given only for firm matches. For some rows the clone size is stated as once, few or many, or as a class when expanded; others skip it.

>TRBJ2-1|TRBD2|TRBV7-3|-
CASSSRTSGRFEQFF
TGTGCCAGCAGCTCAAGGACTAGCGGGAGGTTTGAGCAGTTCTTC
>TRBJ2-5|TRBD2|TRBV18|-
CAAGTSGYQETQYF
TGTGCCGCAGGGACTAGCGGATATCAAGAGACCCAGTACTTC
>TRBJ2-7|TRBD1|TRBV5-1|few
CASSDGQGAYEQYF
TGCGCCAGCAGCGATGGACAGGGGGCTTACGAGCAGTACTTC
>TRBJ1-3|-|TRBV5-1|-
CASSLGQLNSGNTIYF
TGCGCCAGCAGCTTGGGACAGTTAAACTCTGGAAACACCATATATTTT
>TRBJ2-7|-|TRBV7-8|-
CASSPRTEALGQYF
TGTGCCAGCAGCCCGCGGACAGAAGCGCTGGGGCAGTACTTC
>TRBJ2-6|TRBD1|TRBV7-9|-
CASSLADRGLTGANVLTF
TGTGCCAGCAGCTTAGCGGACAGGGGGCTGACTGGGGCCAACGTCCTGACTTTC
>TRBJ1-3|TRBD1|TRBV28|-
CASSEDRAGNTIYF
TGTGCCAGCAGTGAGGACAGGGCGGGAAACACCATATATTTT
>TRBJ2-7|TRBD1|TRBV7-2|-
CASSLEGPGQGGF
TGTGCCAGCAGCTTAGAAGGCCCGGGACAGGGCGGGTTC
>TRBJ2-1|TRBD2|TRBV29-1|-
CSFTSGGSHEQFF
TGCAGCTTTACTTCGGGCGGGAGCCATGAGCAGTTCTTC
>TRBJ1-4|-|TRBV28|-
CASSSPFSGENEKLFF
TGTGCCAGCAGTTCCCCCTTTTCAGGGGAAAATGAAAAACTGTTTTTT
>TRBJ2-2|-|TRBV7-6|-
CASSFGGELFF
TGTGCCAGCAGCTTCGGGGGGGAGCTGTTTTTT
>TRBJ2-3|-|TRBV4-1|-
CASSLMTGTDTQYF
TGCGCCAGCAGCCTTATGACAGGCACAGATACGCAGTATTTT
>TRBJ1-2|TRBD1|TRBV7-9|-
CASSLDRGAGRYTF
TGTGCCAGCAGTCTGGACAGGGGAGCAGGCCGCTACACCTTC
>TRBJ2-2|TRBD2|TRBV28|-
CASSSLTSGWVENTGELFF
TGTGCCAGCAGTTCCCTGACTAGCGGGTGGGTTGAAAACACCGGGGAGCTGTTTTTT
>TRBJ2-3|TRBD1|TRBV5-1|-
CASSQGAGSTDTQYF
TGCGCCAGCAGCCAGGGGGCCGGTAGCACAGATACGCAGTATTTT
>TRBJ2-1|-|TRBV28|-
CASSSSAETVQNEQFF
TGTGCCAGCAGTTCGTCCGCGGAGACAGTTCAAAATGAGCAGTTCTTC
>TRBJ2-5|TRBD2|TRBV7-2|-
CASSQLAETQYF
TGTGCCAGCAGCCAACTAGCGGAGACCCAGTACTTC
>TRBJ1-2|TRBD1|TRBV30|-
CAWSRGTGYPGYTF
TGTGCCTGGAGTAGAGGGACAGGTTACCCTGGCTACACCTTC
>TRBJ2-3|-|TRBV13|few
CASSLVSRATRTDTQYF
TGTGCCAGCAGCTTAGTTTCCAGGGCCACCCGCACAGATACGCAGTATTTT
>TRBJ1-2|TRBD1|TRBV7-9|-
CASSPGQGRHGYTF
TGTGCCAGCAGCCCCGGACAGGGCCGCCATGGCTACACCTTC
>TRBJ2-1|TRBD2|TRBV5-1|few
CASRGTGLGFSYNEQFF
TGCGCCAGCAGAGGAACGGGACTAGGTTTCTCCTACAATGAGCAGTTCTTC
>TRBJ1-2|TRBD1|TRBV30|few
CAWSGTGAAGYTF
TGTGCCTGGAGTGGGACAGGGGCAGCTGGCTACACCTTC
>TRBJ2-2|TRBD1|TRBV30|-
CAWRSRGSTGELFF
TGTGCCTGGAGGTCCAGGGGGAGCACCGGGGAGCTGTTTTTT
>TRBJ2-2|TRBD2|TRBV29-1|once
CSVEDSGRSGTGELFF
TGCAGCGTTGAGGATAGCGGGAGGTCGGGCACCGGGGAGCTGTTTTTT
>TRBJ2-3|-|TRBV10-3|-
CAISPDFTDTQYF
TGTGCCATCAGTCCGGACTTCACAGATACGCAGTATTTT
>TRBJ2-1|-|TRBV21-1|-
CASSKSAYRNEQFF
TGTGCCAGCAGCAAGTCTGCCTACCGCAATGAGCAGTTCTTC
>TRBJ2-7|-|TRBV27|-
CASSLKGRMDEQYF
TGTGCCAGCAGTTTAAAGGGGCGTATGGACGAGCAGTACTTC
>TRBJ2-1|-|TRBV19|-
CASSIGGLLRSYNEQFF
TGTGCCAGTAGTATAGGTGGGCTACTCCGCTCCTACAATGAGCAGTTCTTC
>TRBJ2-7|-|TRBV25-1|few
CASSVGGFYEQYF
TGTGCCAGCAGTGTGGGAGGATTCTACGAGCAGTACTTC
>TRBJ2-3|TRBD2|TRBV29-1|-
CSVELGLAGGPDTQYF
TGCAGCGTTGAACTGGGACTAGCGGGAGGACCAGATACGCAGTATTTT
>TRBJ1-1|TRBD1|TRBV10-1|few
CASSESGTVQAFF
TGCGCCAGCAGTGAGTCCGGGACAGTCCAAGCTTTCTTT
>TRBJ1-1|-|TRBV5-1|-
CASSSHAGTTNTEAFF
TGCGCCAGCAGCTCTCACGCCGGGACTACGAACACTGAAGCTTTCTTT
>TRBJ2-3|-|TRBV30|-
CAWSVQGADTQYF
TGTGCCTGGAGTGTTCAGGGCGCAGATACGCAGTATTTT
>TRBJ1-1|-|TRBV29-1|-
CSVDEGMNTEAFF
TGCAGCGTTGATGAGGGAATGAACACTGAAGCTTTCTTT
>TRBJ1-2|TRBD1|TRBV7-9|-
CASSLAGTGIYGYTF
TGTGCCAGCAGCTTAGCGGGGACAGGGATATATGGCTACACCTTC
>TRBJ1-4|-|TRBV19|-
CASTPGQNTGKLFF
TGTGCCAGTACCCCAGGACAAAATACCGGGAAACTGTTTTTT
>TRBJ2-7|TRBD1|TRBV5-1|few
CASSPGTGKVYEQYF
TGCGCCAGCAGCCCGGGGACAGGGAAAGTCTACGAGCAGTACTTC
>TRBJ1-5|TRBD1|TRBV2|few
CASRPGTGRFYSNQPQHF
TGTGCCAGCAGGCCGGGGACAGGGCGATTTTATAGCAATCAGCCCCAGCATTTT
>TRBJ2-7|TRBD1|TRBV10-3|-
CAISEAGQGTSYEQYF
TGTGCCATCAGTGAGGCAGGACAGGGGACCTCCTACGAGCAGTACTTC
>TRBJ2-7|-|TRBV6-5|-
CASSSTGYEQYF
TGTGCCAGCAGTTCGACGGGCTACGAGCAGTACTTC
>TRBJ2-7|-|TRBV27|-
CASSPLDTNEQYF
TGTGCCAGCAGTCCCCTAGATACTAACGAGCAGTACTTC
>TRBJ2-1|-|TRBV6-5|-
CASRLGSEQFF
TGTGCCAGCAGGCTAGGAAGTGAGCAGTTCTTC
>TRBJ2-1|-|TRBV19|-
CASSIQADSSYNEQFF
TGTGCCAGTAGTATCCAAGCTGACAGCTCCTACAATGAGCAGTTCTTC
>TRBJ2-2|TRBD1|TRBV2|few
CASRFGTGTGELFF
TGTGCCAGCAGATTCGGGACAGGCACCGGGGAGCTGTTTTTT
>TRBJ1-1|-|TRBV19|-
CASRTGYRNTEAFF
TGTGCCAGTAGGACAGGTTATCGGAACACTGAAGCTTTCTTT
>TRBJ2-1|-|TRBV6-6|-
CASRVVADEQFF
TGTGCCAGCCGAGTTGTGGCGGATGAGCAGTTCTTC
>TRBJ2-7|TRBD2|TRBV13|-
CASSYTAGSSYEQYF
TGTGCCAGCAGCTACACAGCGGGATCGTCGTACGAGCAGTACTTC
>TRBJ2-6|-|TRBV19|-
CASSISSLASGANVLTF
TGTGCCAGTAGTATTAGTTCCCTAGCCTCTGGGGCCAACGTCCTGACTTTC
>TRBJ2-3|TRBD2|TRBV5-6|-
CASTPWTSGRSTDTQYF
TGTGCCAGCACTCCATGGACTAGCGGGAGGTCCACAGATACGCAGTATTTT
>TRBJ2-3|TRBD2|TRBV9|-
CASREAGDPTDTQYF
TGTGCCAGCAGGGAAGCGGGAGACCCGACAGATACGCAGTATTTT
>TRBJ1-3|-|TRBV25-1|few
CASSESGGAGNTIYF
TGTGCCAGCAGTGAAAGCGGGGGGGCTGGAAACACCATATATTTT
>TRBJ1-2|-|TRBV25-1|-
CASTDWGGGYTF
TGTGCCAGCACTGACTGGGGGGGCGGCTACACCTTC
>TRBJ2-7|TRBD2|TRBV2|-
CASIETSGWGEQYF
TGTGCCAGCATTGAAACTAGCGGGTGGGGAGAGCAGTACTTC
>TRBJ2-3|-|TRBV10-1|few
CASGLQEGTQYF
TGCGCCAGCGGACTTCAGGAGGGTACGCAGTATTTT
>TRBJ2-1|TRBD1|TRBV19|once
CASSPGTGNEQFF
TGTGCCAGTAGTCCCGGGACAGGGAATGAGCAGTTCTTC
>TRBJ2-1|TRBD1|TRBV18|-
CASSPGTVYNEQFF
TGTGCCAGCTCACCGGGGACAGTTTACAATGAGCAGTTCTTC
>TRBJ2-7|TRBD1|TRBV7-9|-
CASSLWTGGPREQYF
TGTGCCAGCAGCTTATGGACAGGGGGACCCAGGGAGCAGTACTTC
>TRBJ1-1|TRBD1|TRBV19|once
CASNKGAGEAFF
TGTGCCAGTAATAAGGGGGCCGGTGAAGCTTTCTTT